This TCR beta chain was recorded in a study of T cells in Graves' hyperthyroidism and ophthalmopathy. This clonotype was counted ten times or more. Regions amplified from RNA transcripts were the TCR beta CDR3 regions. During a first-round RT-PCR of the TCR CDR3, the HTBI primer set was used. TCRdb fed the multiplex PCR reads into MiXCR, producing one record per CDR3 protein. Of 500,000 to 700,000 distinct CDR3 sequences in the sample, around 15% were seen once. The CDR3 is made up of 14 amino acids. The V gene's germline CDR1 is SGDLS and CDR2 YYNGEE. V lost 2 bases, J lost 0 bases, and 8 bases lay in between.

The material sequenced was blood. The V gene is TRBV9, the J gene TRBJ1-1; D perhaps matches TRBD1 (6 bases). This clonotype was obtained from a woman between 18 and 29 years old with Graves' hyperthyroidism. CDR3 DNA sequence: TGTGCCAGCAGCGTTGGACAGTTGAACACTGAAGCTTTCTTT. Amino acids: CASSVGQLNTEAFF.